Presented here are 5 T cell receptor beta chains from one specimen sequenced in a study of identical twins. TCRdb reprocessed the 5' RACE reads via MiXCR and lists one record per CDR3 protein. The sample consists of about 790,000 distinct CDR3 sequences, 15% to 20% of them appearing once. This sample also belongs to another study, concerning T cells expressing NK-cell markers.

The specimen sequenced was PBMCs. These TCRs come from a woman aged 18-29 years in good health.

This clonotype was counted between two and nine times. The rearrangement uses TRBV9 and TRBJ2-2, with D tentatively TRBD1 (5 bases). Trimming pared 0 bases from V and 0 bases from J, leaving 9 bases between. Germline assignment: CDR1 SGDLS and CDR2 YYNGEE. The CDR3 totals 16 residues. The DNA of the CDR3 is TGTGCCAGCAGCGTAGCAACAGGCGCGAACACCGGGGAGCTGTTTTTT. Amino acid sequence: CASSVATGANTGELFF.

This clonotype was seen more than once but under ten times. The V and J genes are TRBV20-1 and TRBJ2-7; D might be TRBD1 (6 bases). Germline CDR1 and CDR2: DFQATT and SNEGSKA (reference sequence). This CDR3 is 13 amino acids long. Trimming removed 0 bases at V and 5 bases at J, with 11 bases between. The CDR3 spells CSARDPQGHEQYF. CDR3 coding DNA: TGCAGTGCTAGAGACCCACAGGGCCACGAGCAGTACTTC.

This clonotype was detected a few times. The chain joins TRBV20-1 to TRBJ2-1, with D maybe TRBD1 (5 bases). The ends were cut back, 0 bases at V and 9 bases at J, with 15 bases in the middle. CDR3 length equals 14 residues. From germline, CDR1 is DFQATT and CDR2 SNEGSKA (reference sequence). CDR3 bases: TGCAGTGCTAGAGATGGGGCAGATATGAGTGAGCAGTTCTTC. This encodes CSARDGADMSEQFF.

This clonotype has a handful of counts. The chain joins TRBV6-2 or TRBV6-3 to TRBJ1-2, with a weak D call TRBD1 (6 bases). Trimming cost V 5 bases and J 0 bases, with 10 bases left between them. The CDR3 has 14 residues. Germline loops: CDR1 MNHEY, CDR2 SVGEGT. CDR3 nucleotide sequence: TGTGCCAGCAGTATCGGACAGACTAACTATGGCTACACCTTC. It encodes CASSIGQTNYGYTF.

CDR3: CASSTPGLAKGNEQYF. The CDR3 region has the DNA TGTGCCAGCAGTACGCCGGGACTAGCTAAAGGGAACGAGCAGTACTTC. This chain links TRBV12-3 or TRBV12-4 with TRBJ2-7; 9 bases line up with TRBD2. With V trimmed by 5 bases and J by 5 bases, 13 bases remained unmatched. This CDR3 has 16 amino acids.